This is a list of T cell receptor beta chains from one sample in a study of blood T cells in healthy people across ages. TCRdb fed the 5' RACE reads into MiXCR, producing one record per CDR3 protein. The sample consists of 800,000 or so distinct CDR3 sequences, around a quarter of them appearing once. These data were also reused for a study on T cells of mothers and their children.

The sequenced sample was blood. The origin of the receptors is a boy aged 10-17 years in good health. CDR3s include the opening cysteine and the closing phenylalanine or tryptophan. Size values are once, few and many counts, or a class for expanded clones, and some rows have none.

abundance | j_gene | v_gene | CDR3aa
few | TRBJ2-4 | TRBV19 | CATENRGAAKNIQYF
. | TRBJ2-1 | TRBV11-2 | CASSLDPTAQGYNEQFF
. | TRBJ2-7 | TRBV28 | CASSLNREADEQYF
few | TRBJ2-1 | TRBV4-2 | CASSREQGQINEQFF
few | TRBJ2-2 | TRBV12-3/TRBV12-4 | CASSLGLIYTGELFF
. | TRBJ1-1 | TRBV14 | CASSPDRVSAEAFF
. | TRBJ2-5 | TRBV30 | CACLAGYQTTQYF
. | TRBJ1-2 | TRBV24-1 | CAASDPSVPNYGYTF
few | TRBJ2-6 | TRBV13 | CASSLRQGNSGANVLTF
few | TRBJ1-4 | TRBV12-3/TRBV12-4 | CASSTGTGGEKLFF
few | TRBJ2-3 | TRBV4-1 | CASSHPITDTQYF
. | TRBJ2-1 | TRBV12-3/TRBV12-4 | CASSLAGGPVNEQFF
few | TRBJ2-7 | TRBV21-1 | CASSICRGRGEQYF
. | TRBJ2-5 | TRBV5-1 | CASSWGINQETQYF
. | TRBJ2-2 | TRBV29-1 | CSAGGRANTGELFF
. | TRBJ2-7 | TRBV29-1 | CSVVGGKTTYEQYF
. | TRBJ2-7 | TRBV11-1 | CASSPSGWTPGGAEQYF
few | TRBJ2-7 | TRBV12-3/TRBV12-4 | CASSHLAGSYEQYF
few | TRBJ2-4 | TRBV28 | CASSLGGSSNIQYF
. | TRBJ2-5 | TRBV20-1 | CSARSISGGETQYF
. | TRBJ1-1 | TRBV20-1 | CSARIREAFF
few | TRBJ1-1 | TRBV19 | CASSMGPENTEAFF
few | . | TRBV14 | CASSQDLYRGYYNEQFF
. | TRBJ2-7 | TRBV30 | CAWGVGVSYEQYF
. | TRBJ2-2 | TRBV7-9 | CASSIDRVMTGELFF
few | TRBJ1-1 | TRBV29-1 | CSVDGGGRGTEAFF
. | TRBJ2-3 | TRBV28 | CATGERTDTQYF
. | TRBJ1-1 | TRBV4-3 | CASSQDLTGANEAFF
. | TRBJ1-3 | TRBV5-1 | CASSLSLGGSGNTIYF
few | TRBJ2-3 | TRBV5-1 | CASSPGLAGNPDTQYF
. | TRBJ2-1 | TRBV7-2 | CASSEGLGGSNEQFF
few | TRBJ1-1 | TRBV25-1 | CASGRLDTEAFF
few | . | TRBV27 | CASSLAGTGFSYEQYF
. | . | TRBV5-5 | CASRSDRASGEQYF
. | TRBJ2-1 | TRBV14 | CASSRDRVSYNEQFF
. | TRBJ2-1 | TRBV12-3/TRBV12-4 | CASSLDHPAGYNEQFF
many | TRBJ2-7 | TRBV6-6 | CASSPRAGSSYEQYF
few | TRBJ2-7 | TRBV5-1 | CASSLIQGMGEQYF
few | TRBJ2-5 | TRBV11-2 | CASSFGRSRGETQYF
. | TRBJ2-1 | TRBV30 | CAWSYGPYSEQFF
few | . | TRBV4-1 | CASSPGTGEWYEQYF
. | TRBJ2-1 | TRBV7-2 | CASSSRAGGPSNEQFF
. | TRBJ1-4 | TRBV7-2 | CASSLGGLAGPLFF
. | TRBJ2-4 | TRBV21-1 | CASSSGTGTKRYIQYF
many | TRBJ1-1 | TRBV28 | CASSLYEVTEAFF
many | TRBJ2-7 | TRBV20-1 | CSARGEGSYEQYF
. | TRBJ2-1 | TRBV7-9 | CASSLGPGFFRQFF
few | TRBJ1-2 | TRBV6-1 | CASSEAPGNGYTF
few | TRBJ2-7 | TRBV20-1 | CSASTPPSYEQYF
. | TRBJ2-7 | TRBV4-1 | CASSQGRSSEQCF
few | TRBJ1-1 | TRBV28 | CASSLKGRVVAFF
. | TRBJ1-2 | TRBV7-9 | CASSQLSTGETNYGYTF
. | TRBJ1-1 | TRBV29-1 | CSVWIAEAFF
. | TRBJ2-1 | TRBV12-3/TRBV12-4 | CASSFQREGRANEQFF
many | TRBJ2-5 | TRBV7-9 | CASSLGLAGEETQYF
few | TRBJ2-7 | TRBV6-2/TRBV6-3 | CASSYSGPRFQDVGITSSCEQYF
. | TRBJ2-4 | TRBV7-2 | CASSRTGLSGTIQYF
. | TRBJ2-5 | TRBV7-2 | CASSLLGREGRLETQYF
. | . | TRBV7-3 | CASSLTGQGGYEQYF
. | TRBJ2-5 | TRBV29-1 | CSANFGGRGTQYF